The clone carrying this T cell receptor beta chain has just one count. The antigen is undetermined. The CDR3 sequence is 16 residues long. CDR1 and CDR2 from the germline V gene are LGHNA and YSLEER. V gave up 1 base and J gave up 0 bases, with 12 bases separating them. The data derive from a study of T cell responses to AZD1222 COVID-19 vaccine. Whole-study results and caveats: Spike-specific TCRs gained breadth and depth after people received two AZD1222 doses. The sample set comprised mostly white British donors with more females, and clonal diversity was possibly underestimated. Only after the peak T cell response were repertoires sampled.

Generated by immunoSEQ multiplex PCR, the TCRdb table keeps only in-frame clones and is missing some. This table holds about 130,000 clones, 75% to 95% found once. The chain combines TRBV4-3 with TRBJ1-2; D may be TRBD1 (5 bases). Sequenced material: peripheral blood, taken on day 0 of AZD1222 vaccination. The TCR originated in an adult in good health. The CDR3 bases are TGCGCCAGCAGCCAAGTAATGCGGGACGCTAACTATGGCTACACCTTC. This encodes CASSQVMRDANYGYTF.